This T cell receptor (delta chain) was obtained from a study of gamma-delta T cells after stem cell transplantation. The CDR3 is made up of 19 amino acids. CDR1 and CDR2 from the germline V gene are NSMFDY and ISSIKDK. Trimming took 2 bases from V and 4 from J, leaving 27 bases between them. TCRdb re-called the RT-PCR reads via CATT. Of under 4,000 delta-chain clones in the sample, about 12% were seen once. The sample was gamma-delta T cells. The chain couples TRAV29/DV5 to TRDJ2; weak D call: TRDD2 (6 bases). The J gene is not listed in TCRdb, so it was assigned here from a DNA match to germline. This receptor was obtained from a human donor. It is not recorded whose cells these are; they may come from a transplant donor. The CDR3 coding sequence is TGTGCAGCAAGTACGAGGTCGTTTGTTCCGACCCTTCCGACAGCACAACTCTTCTTT. This sequence encodes CAASTRSFVPTLPTAQLFF.